This record concerns one TCR beta chain sequence. Original processing notes: Reference gene primers were amplified, and this amplification served to estimate nucleated cell counts. Data came from immunoSEQ multiplex PCR; TCRdb stores just in-frame clones and leaves some out. The DNA gave D and trimming, while V, J and clone size come from that table. The data contain roughly 240,000 clones, about 91% of them singletons. Participants came from roughly 23 US areas, aged about 18 to 89 years. Cohorts were assigned according to the clinical history that participants reported. Unmatched junction bases numbered 8, after V lost 5 bases and J lost 6 bases. Germline V lookup: CDR1 LNHDA, CDR2 SQIVND (reference sequence). The CDR3 runs to 15 residues. This specimen belongs to a study of blood T cell repertoires in COVID-19.

V usage is TRBV19 and J usage is TRBJ2-3, with TRBD1 matching 10 bases. The sequencing input was PBMCs or T cells enriched from blood (not recorded which). This TCR derives from a woman aged 35 to 49 with acute COVID-19. The CDR3 region is CASSPYGQGGDTQYF. The CDR3 DNA reads as TGTGCCAGTAGTCCCTATGGACAGGGGGGGGATACGCAGTATTTT.